Reported below is one T cell receptor beta chain. These data are taken from a study of T cell changes during pregnancy in multiple sclerosis. Profiling relied on immunoSEQ multiplex PCR, and the TCRdb table lists in-frame clones only, not all of them. The sample holds about 97,000 clones; 90% are singletons and the top ten take under 0.8%. This CDR3 is built from 16 residues. Looked up from germline, CDR1 is SGHRS and CDR2 is YFSETQ. Deletions cut 0 bases from V and 1 base from J, with 11 bases between. Material: peripheral blood, obtained in the second trimester of pregnancy. This TCR was sampled from a female donor in good health, enrolled as a control in a pregnancy study. The chain links TRBV5-1 to TRBJ1-3, with D uncertain. In DNA, the CDR3 is TGCGCCAGCAGCTTGGCCGGAGGGATATCTGGAAACACCATATATTTT. Its protein product is CASSLAGGISGNTIYF.